Included here is one TCR beta chain sequence, with context. What it recognizes is unknown. V dropped 6 bases and J dropped 6 bases, with 17 bases sitting between them. Germline lookup yields CDR1 MNHEY and CDR2 SVGAGI. This CDR3 spans 14 amino acids. The data were taken from a study of blood T cells in healthy people across ages. Regarding the study as a whole: Total diversity from one million sequenced T cells was likely underestimated. Compared with aged donors, long-lived donors showed fewer expanded clones, suggesting selection.

Healthy individuals of Caucasian origin from Russia, aged roughly 6 to 100, served as donors. Sample-barcoded 5' priming and a J-beta primer mix drove a second PCR of about 6 to 12 cycles. In TCRdb, the 5' RACE reads were re-called with MiXCR into one record per CDR3 protein. Here the sample spans 660,000 or so distinct CDR3 sequences, roughly 50% being singletons. Source material: blood. V is TRBV6-5 and J is TRBJ1-2; the D is unclear. The sequence was collected from a man in his fifties or sixties in good health. The CDR3 DNA reads TGTGCCAGCAGATCCCTCTCCTTCGGGGATGGCTACACCTTC. This codes for CASRSLSFGDGYTF.